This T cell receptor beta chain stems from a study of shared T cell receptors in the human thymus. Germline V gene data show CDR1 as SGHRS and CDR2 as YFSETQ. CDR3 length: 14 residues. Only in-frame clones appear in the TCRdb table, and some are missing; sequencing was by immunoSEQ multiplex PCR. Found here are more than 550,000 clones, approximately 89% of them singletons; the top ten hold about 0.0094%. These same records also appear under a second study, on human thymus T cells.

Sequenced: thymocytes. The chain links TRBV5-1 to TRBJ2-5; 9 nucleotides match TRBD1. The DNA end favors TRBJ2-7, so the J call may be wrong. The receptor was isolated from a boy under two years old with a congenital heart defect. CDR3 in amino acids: CASSFGTGFYEQYF. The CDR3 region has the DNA TGCGCCAGCAGCTTCGGGACAGGGTTCTACGAGCAGTACTTC.